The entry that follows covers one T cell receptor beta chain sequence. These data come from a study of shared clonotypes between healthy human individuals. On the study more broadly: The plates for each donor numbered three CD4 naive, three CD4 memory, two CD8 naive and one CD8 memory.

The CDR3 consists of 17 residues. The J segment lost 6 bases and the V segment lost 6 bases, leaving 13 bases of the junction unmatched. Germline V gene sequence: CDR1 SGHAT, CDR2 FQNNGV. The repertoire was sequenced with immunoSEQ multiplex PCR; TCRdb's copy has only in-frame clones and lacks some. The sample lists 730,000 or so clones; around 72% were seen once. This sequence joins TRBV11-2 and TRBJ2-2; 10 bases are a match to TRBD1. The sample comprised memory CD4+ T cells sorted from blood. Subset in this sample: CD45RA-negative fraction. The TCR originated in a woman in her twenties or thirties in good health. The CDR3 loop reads CASREFTGTGVSGELFF. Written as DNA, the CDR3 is TGTGCCAGCAGGGAATTCACCGGGACAGGGGTCTCCGGGGAGCTGTTTTTT.